The sequence of this T cell receptor (beta chain) was determined in a study of blood T cell repertoires in COVID-19. Germline V gives CDR1 SNHLY, CDR2 FYNNEI. Trimming shortened V by 8 bases and J by 8 bases, and 22 bases separated the two germline ends. The CDR3 is 16 amino acids. The protocol was immunoSEQ multiplex PCR, while the TCRdb copy is restricted to in-frame clones and leaves out a portion. The sample yields around 300,000 clones, nearly 90% seen once. This clonotype was sampled from a man between 18 and 35 years old with active or convalescent COVID-19. The gene calls are TRBV2 and TRBJ1-6; perhaps TRBD1 as D (5 bases). The sequencing sample was made of peripheral blood. The CDR3 sequence is CASRQSGAVHHSPLHF. The CDR3 bases are TGTGCCAGCCGCCAGAGCGGGGCAGTCCATCATTCACCCCTCCACTTT.